Below, 10 T cell receptor beta chains from the same sample are listed, as sequenced in a study of response to subunit inactivated influenza vaccine. TCRdb analysed the RT-PCR reads with MiXCR anew, one entry per CDR3 protein. The sample has roughly 630,000 distinct CDR3 sequences; less than 15% are singletons. The sequencing here drew on PBMCs from blood, taken less than 15 days before vaccination. The receptors come from a man aged 45 to 65 who received an inactivated influenza vaccine.

The chain couples TRBV20-1 to TRBJ2-1; 11 bases are a match to TRBD2. The CDR3 has 16 residues. V lost 4 bases and J lost 0; bases outside the gene matches: 5. Germline V gene sequence: CDR1 DFQATT, CDR2 SNEGSKA (reference sequence). CDR3 coding DNA: TGCAGTGCTACCATAGCGGGAGGGGGCTCCTACAATGAGCAGTTCTTC. This sequence encodes CSATIAGGGSYNEQFF.

This rearrangement joins TRBV3-1 to TRBJ1-6; D remains unclear. The CDR3 sequence is 14 residues long. Trimming shortened V by 1 base and J by 10 bases, and 11 bases separated the two germline ends. Germline lookup yields CDR1 LGHDT and CDR2 YNNKEL (reference sequence). The CDR3 loop is CASSQVKSGSPLHF. The CDR3 bases are TGTGCCAGCAGCCAAGTCAAGAGTGGGTCACCCCTCCACTTT.

The chain is built from TRBV18 and TRBJ2-5; weak D call: TRBD2 (6 bases). V lost 3 bases, J lost 5 bases, and 13 bases lay in between. The CDR3 runs 14 residues. CDR1 and CDR2 (germline): KGHSH, LQKENI. The CDR3 nucleotides read TGTGCCAGCTCACCCCCGGGACTGCGGGAGACCCAGTACTTC. This encodes CASSPPGLRETQYF.

The V and J genes are TRBV12-3 or TRBV12-4 and TRBJ2-7, with D possibly TRBD2 on 6 matching bases. V was pared by 7 bases and J by 0 bases, with 10 bases between. CDR3 length: 13 amino acids. The CDR3 DNA is TGTGCCAGCAAGAGGGACTCCTCCTACGAGCAGTACTTC. It encodes CASKRDSSYEQYF.

The V call is TRBV7-2, the J call TRBJ2-7; 7 nucleotides match TRBD2. From germline, CDR1 is SGHTA and CDR2 FQGNSA. The J segment lost 2 bases and the V segment lost 5 bases, leaving 9 bases of the junction unmatched. The CDR3 covers 15 residues. The CDR3 loop reads CASSPSGGRAYEQYF. CDR3 sequence (DNA): TGTGCCAGCAGCCCCAGCGGAGGGAGGGCCTACGAGCAGTACTTC.

This clonotype has just a few counts. The gene calls are TRBV29-1 and TRBJ1-1; TRBD1 aligns across 7 bases. CDR1 and CDR2 from the germline V gene are SQVTM and ANQGSEA. Trimming took 7 bases from V and 1 from J; bases not matched to a gene: 9. This CDR3 has 14 residues. The CDR3, as DNA: TGCAGCGCCTCGCGCGGACAGGCGAACACTGAAGCTTTCTTT. Protein: CSASRGQANTEAFF.

The V and J genes are TRBV7-8 and TRBJ2-1; no definite D call. Germline V gives CDR1 SGHVS, CDR2 FQNEAQ. The CDR3 runs to 17 residues. V was pared by 6 bases and J by 0 bases, with 18 bases between. The CDR3 coding sequence is TGTGCCAGCAGACTCCCTGGGGTCTCGAGCTCCTACAATGAGCAGTTCTTC. It is translated as CASRLPGVSSSYNEQFF. The whole variable domain, remainder taken from reference TRBV7-8 and TRBJ2-1, is GAGVSQSPRYKVAKRGQDVALRCDPISGHVSLFWYQQALGQGPEFLTYFQNEAQLDKSGLPSDRFFAERPEGSVSTLKIQRTQQEDSAVYLCASRLPGVSSSYNEQFFGPGTRLTVL.

In its sample, this clonotype was seen many times. This sequence joins TRBV7-2 and TRBJ2-4; 7 bases align to TRBD1. The CDR3 contains 14 residues. Germline V gives CDR1 SGHTA, CDR2 FQGNSA. With V trimmed by 5 bases and J by 7 bases, 8 bases remained unmatched. This CDR3 is CASSPQRQGNIQYF. Here the CDR3 DNA reads TGTGCCAGCAGCCCCCAAAGACAGGGCAACATTCAGTACTTC.

This clonotype was seen more than once but under ten times. V usage is TRBV29-1 and J usage is TRBJ1-1; D gene ambiguous. Trimming pared 7 bases from V and 2 bases from J, leaving 14 bases between. CDR3 size: 13 residues. CDR1 and CDR2 from the germline V gene are SQVTM and ANQGSEA. In nucleotides, the CDR3 is TGCAGCGGGCAGAGTTCCTTCAACACTGAAGCTTTCTTT. This gives the protein CSGQSSFNTEAFF.

This clonotype was found a few times. Its ends do not fully match the called genes, so a read error is possible. This chain links TRBV7-7 with TRBJ2-1, with 9 bases identical to TRBD1. Germline V lookup: CDR1 SSHAT, CDR2 FNYEAQ (reference sequence). CDR3 size: 15 residues. The CDR3 bases are TGTGCTAGCAGCTCGGGACAGGGAGTGGCGGAAGAGCAGTTCTTC. Residues: CASSSGQGVAEEQFF.